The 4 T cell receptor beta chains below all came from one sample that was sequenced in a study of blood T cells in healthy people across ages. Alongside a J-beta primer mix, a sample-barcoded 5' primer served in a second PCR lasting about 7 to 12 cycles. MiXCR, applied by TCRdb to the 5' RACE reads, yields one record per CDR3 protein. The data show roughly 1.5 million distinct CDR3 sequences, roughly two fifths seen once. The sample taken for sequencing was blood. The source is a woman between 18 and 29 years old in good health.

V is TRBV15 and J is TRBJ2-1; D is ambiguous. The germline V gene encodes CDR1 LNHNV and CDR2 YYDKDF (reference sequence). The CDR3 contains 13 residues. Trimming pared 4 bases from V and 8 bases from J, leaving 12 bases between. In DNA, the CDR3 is TGTGCCACCAGCACCAACCAGCTTCATGAGCAGTTCTTC. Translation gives CATSTNQLHEQFF. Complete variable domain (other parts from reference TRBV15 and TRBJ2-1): DAMVIQNPRYQVTQFGKPVTLSCSQTLNHNVMYWYQQKSSQAPKLLFHYYDKDFNNEADTPDNFQSRRPNTSFCFLDIRSPGLGDTAMYLCATSTNQLHEQFFGPGTRLTVL.

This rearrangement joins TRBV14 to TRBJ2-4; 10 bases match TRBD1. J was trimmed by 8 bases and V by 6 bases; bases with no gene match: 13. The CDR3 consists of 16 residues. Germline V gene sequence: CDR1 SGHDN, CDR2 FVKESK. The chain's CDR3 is CASSRIKTGGLDIQYF. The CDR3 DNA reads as TGTGCCAGCAGTCGGATAAAGACAGGGGGCTTGGACATTCAGTACTTC.

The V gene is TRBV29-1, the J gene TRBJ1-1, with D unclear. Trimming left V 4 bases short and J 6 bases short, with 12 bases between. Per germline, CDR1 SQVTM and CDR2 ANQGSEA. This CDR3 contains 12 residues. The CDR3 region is CSVVRGIAEAFF. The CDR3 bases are TGCAGCGTTGTCCGGGGTATAGCTGAAGCTTTCTTT.

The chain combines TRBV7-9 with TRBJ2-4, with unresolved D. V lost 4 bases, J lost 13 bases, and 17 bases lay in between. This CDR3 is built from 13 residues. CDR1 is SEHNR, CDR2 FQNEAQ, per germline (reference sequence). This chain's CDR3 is CASSSGVDGEQYF. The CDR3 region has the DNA TGTGCCAGCAGCTCTGGGGTGGACGGTGAGCAGTACTTC.